This T cell receptor (beta chain) is drawn from a study of T cell responses to AZD1222 COVID-19 vaccine. Whole-study findings and limits: In the spike-specific TCR repertoire, nearly half reportedly target unmutated variant regions.

There are a few counts of this clone. Its antigen remains unknown. J was trimmed by 0 bases and V by 0 bases; bases with no gene match: 3. Germline CDR1 and CDR2: SGHTS and YDEGEE. The CDR3 covers 17 residues. Repertoires were generated with immunoSEQ multiplex PCR, while TCRdb's copy carries only in-frame clones and drops some. The sample gives some 92,000 clones, roughly 90% of which show up once; 2.8% is in the top ten. The receptor was derived from an adult in good health. V gene TRBV5-8 combines with J gene TRBJ1-5; TRBD1 agrees at 10 bases. The sample was peripheral blood, taken on day 0 of AZD1222 vaccination. In nucleotides, the CDR3 is TGTGCCAGCAGCTTGGGACAGGGGGCTTATAGCAATCAGCCCCAGCATTTT. This codes for CASSLGQGAYSNQPQHF.